This T cell receptor beta chain was found in a study of cytomegalovirus exposure and HLA in healthy donors. Study-level points and caveats: For most subjects, TCR beta sequences were reported to predict HLA-A and HLA-B alleles with accuracy. Likely technical artifact: a cluster of highly shared sequence variants.

The PCR made use of 60 Vbeta and 13 Jbeta primers. Sequencing was performed with immunoSEQ multiplex PCR; in TCRdb, only in-frame clones are kept and a portion is missing. The sample carries some 190,000 clones, about 80% recorded once. The germline CDR1 and CDR2 sequences are SGHVS and FQNEAQ. The CDR3 is 14 residues long. J was trimmed by 5 bases and V by 5 bases; bases with no gene match: 8. As to this clone: The antigen is unknown.

The sequence was obtained from a woman between 35 and 50 years old in good health and CMV-seronegative. The sample was PBMCs. The rearrangement links TRBV7-8 to TRBJ1-1, with 7 bases fitting TRBD1. The CDR3 region is CASSAGGLATEAFF. CDR3 in DNA: TGTGCCAGCAGCGCAGGGGGTCTGGCTACTGAAGCTTTCTTT.